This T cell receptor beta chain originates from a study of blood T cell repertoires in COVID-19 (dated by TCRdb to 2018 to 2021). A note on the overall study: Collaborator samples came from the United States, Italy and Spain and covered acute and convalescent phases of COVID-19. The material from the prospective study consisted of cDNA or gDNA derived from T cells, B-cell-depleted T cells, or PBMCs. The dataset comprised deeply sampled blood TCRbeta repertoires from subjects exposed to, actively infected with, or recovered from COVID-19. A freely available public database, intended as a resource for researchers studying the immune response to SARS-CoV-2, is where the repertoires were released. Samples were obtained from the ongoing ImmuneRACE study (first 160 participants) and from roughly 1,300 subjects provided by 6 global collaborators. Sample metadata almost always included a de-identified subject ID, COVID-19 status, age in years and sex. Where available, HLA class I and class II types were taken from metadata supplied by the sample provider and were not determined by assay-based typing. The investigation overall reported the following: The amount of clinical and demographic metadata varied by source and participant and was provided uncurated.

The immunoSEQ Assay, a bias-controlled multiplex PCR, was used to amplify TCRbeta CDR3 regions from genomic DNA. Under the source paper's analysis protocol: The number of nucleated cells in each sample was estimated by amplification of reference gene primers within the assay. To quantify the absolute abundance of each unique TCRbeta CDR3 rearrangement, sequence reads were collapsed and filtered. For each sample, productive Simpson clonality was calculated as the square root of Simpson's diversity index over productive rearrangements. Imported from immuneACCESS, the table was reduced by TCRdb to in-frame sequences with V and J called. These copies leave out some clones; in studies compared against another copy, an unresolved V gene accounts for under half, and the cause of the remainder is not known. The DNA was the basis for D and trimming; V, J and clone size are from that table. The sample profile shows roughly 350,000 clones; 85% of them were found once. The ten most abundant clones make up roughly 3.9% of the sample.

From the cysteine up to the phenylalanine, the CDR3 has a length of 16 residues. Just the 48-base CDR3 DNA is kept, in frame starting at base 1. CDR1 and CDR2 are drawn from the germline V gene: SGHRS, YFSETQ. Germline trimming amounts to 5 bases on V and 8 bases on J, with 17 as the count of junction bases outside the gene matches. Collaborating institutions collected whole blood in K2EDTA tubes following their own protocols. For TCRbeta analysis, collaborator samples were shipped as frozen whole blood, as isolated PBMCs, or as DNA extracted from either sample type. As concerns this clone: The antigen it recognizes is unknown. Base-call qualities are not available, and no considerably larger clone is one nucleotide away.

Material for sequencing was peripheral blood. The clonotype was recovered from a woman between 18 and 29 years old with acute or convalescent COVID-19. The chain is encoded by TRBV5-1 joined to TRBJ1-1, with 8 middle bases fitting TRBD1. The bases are TGCGCCAGCAGGGGCGGGCCAGGGGGCGTAAGTTTGGAAGCTTTCTTT. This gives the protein CASRGGPGGVSLEAFF.